A single sample gave rise to the 32 T cell receptor beta chains below, sequenced in a study of cytomegalovirus exposure and HLA in healthy donors. PCR primers comprised 60 Vbeta and 13 Jbeta primers. Sequenced by immunoSEQ multiplex PCR; TCRdb stores in-frame clones only, minus some. The specimen's table records 40,000 or so clones. Sequencing was performed on PBMCs. Receptor source: a woman in her twenties or thirties in good health and CMV-seropositive.

The chain carries TRBV15 and TRBJ2-5, with 10 bases identical to TRBD2. In germline, CDR1 is LNHNV, CDR2 YYDKDF (reference sequence). V lost 5 bases, J lost 6 bases, and 6 bases stayed unmatched. The CDR3 extends over 14 amino acids. The CDR3 DNA is TGTGCCACCAGCGGTATAGCGGGGGGTCAGACCCAGTACTTC. This gives the protein CATSGIAGGQTQYF.

V and J are TRBV5-1 and TRBJ1-1; D gene ambiguous. CDR1 SGHRS and CDR2 YFSETQ come from the germline V gene. Deletions cut 1 base from V and 0 bases from J, with 16 bases between. This CDR3 comprises 17 residues. The CDR3 reads CASSLISPGVLNTEAFF. CDR3 DNA: TGCGCCAGCAGCTTGATTTCCCCCGGTGTCCTGAACACTGAAGCTTTCTTT.

The chain employs TRBV6-1 and TRBJ1-2, with 12 nucleotides matching TRBD1. Germline V gene lookup returns CDR1 MNHNS and CDR2 SASEGT. Trimming at V came to 3 bases and at J to 8 bases, leaving 7 bases not matched to a gene. The CDR3 loop spans 15 amino acids. The CDR3 here is CASSDRGQGAGGYTF. The CDR3 nucleotides read TGTGCCAGCAGTGATAGGGGACAGGGGGCTGGGGGCTACACCTTC.

The CDR3 coding sequence is TGTGCCAGCTCACCCTGCCCGGGCGGGGACTATGGCTACACCTTC. Its protein product is CASSPCPGGDYGYTF. The V gene is TRBV18, the J gene TRBJ1-2; no definite D call. There are 15 residues in the CDR3. V lost 3 bases and J lost 3, with 14 bases in between. Germline V lookup: CDR1 KGHSH, CDR2 LQKENI.

The gene calls are TRBV6-1 and TRBJ2-5; TRBD2 matches 10 bases. Germline V lookup: CDR1 MNHNS, CDR2 SASEGT. This CDR3 is built from 15 residues. With 2 bases clipped from V and 1 base from J, the junction kept 1 base outside the gene matches. The CDR3 nucleotides read TGTGCCAGCAGTGAACTAGCGGGGGTCCAAGAGACCCAGTACTTC. It encodes CASSELAGVQETQYF.

V is TRBV28 and J is TRBJ2-3; 7 bases are a match to TRBD2. Looked up from germline, CDR1 is MDHEN and CDR2 is SYDVKM. J was trimmed by 4 bases and V by 5 bases; bases with no gene match: 12. This CDR3 comprises 16 residues. This chain's CDR3 is CASSRGGRGSADTQYF. In DNA form, the CDR3 reads TGTGCCAGCAGTAGGGGAGGGCGGGGGTCGGCAGATACGCAGTATTTT.

The V and J genes are TRBV6-1 and TRBJ2-3, with 11 bases aligning to TRBD2. The length of the CDR3 is 15 residues. Trimming took 2 bases from V and 6 from J; bases not matched to a gene: 4. Germline assignment: CDR1 MNHNS and CDR2 SASEGT. CDR3 protein: CASSEMGLAVDTQYF. CDR3 in DNA: TGTGCCAGCAGTGAAATGGGACTAGCGGTGGATACGCAGTATTTT.

The rearrangement links TRBV6-6 to TRBJ2-1, with 9 nucleotides matching TRBD1. Per the germline V gene, CDR1 is MNHNY and CDR2 is SVGAGI (reference sequence). The CDR3 is made up of 16 amino acids. Trimming cost V 6 bases and J 1 base; bases outside gene matches: 7. CDR3 region: CASRAGTGISYNEQFF. CDR3 DNA: TGTGCCAGCAGGGCCGGGACAGGGATTTCCTACAATGAGCAGTTCTTC.

The chain uses TRBV7-8 and TRBJ1-4, with a possible D match to TRBD1 (5 bases). Germline-derived CDR1 and CDR2 are SGHVS and FQNEAQ. CDR3 length equals 15 residues. Between the trimmed V and J ends, which lost 5 bases and 7 bases, there was a span of 17 bases. The CDR3 sequence: CASSRTGARGEKLFF. In nucleotides, the CDR3 is TGTGCCAGCAGCCGAACCGGGGCGCGGGGTGAAAAACTGTTTTTT.

The chain couples TRBV4-1 to TRBJ1-1; D might be TRBD1 (5 bases). Germline-derived CDR1 and CDR2 are MGHRA and YSYEKL. The V end lost 0 bases, the J end lost 7 bases, and 12 bases lay between the germline ends. The CDR3 is made up of 14 amino acids. CDR3 DNA sequence: TGCGCCAGCAGCCAAGAGGGGGGTGTTCGTGAAGCTTTCTTT. This gives the protein CASSQEGGVREAFF.

The V and J genes are TRBV7-2 and TRBJ2-7; no clear D gene. CDR3 length equals 14 residues. Germline V CDR1 and CDR2: SGHTA, FQGNSA. Trimming took off 4 bases at V and 3 bases at J, with 13 bases between the two ends. CDR3 sequence: CASSSHKLNYEQYF. The CDR3 DNA reads as TGTGCCAGCAGCTCCCACAAATTAAACTACGAGCAGTACTTC.

V usage is TRBV6-5 and J usage is TRBJ1-5, with D hard to call. The CDR3 spans 14 residues. Germline loops: CDR1 MNHEY, CDR2 SVGAGI. Between the trimmed V and J ends, which lost 6 bases and 5 bases, there was a span of 14 bases. CDR3: CASSLLRFDQPQHF. DNA for the CDR3: TGTGCCAGCAGCCTACTGCGGTTCGATCAGCCCCAGCATTTT.

The V call is TRBV2, the J call TRBJ2-5, with 11 bases fitting TRBD1. There are 15 residues in the CDR3. The germline V gene encodes CDR1 SNHLY and CDR2 FYNNEI. V lost 6 bases to trimming and J lost 5 bases; unmatched junction nucleotides: 8. Written as DNA, the CDR3 is TGTGCCAGCAGCGACGGACAGGGGGCCATGGAGACCCAGTACTTC. Translation gives CASSDGQGAMETQYF.

This chain uses TRBV11-2 with TRBJ1-1, with D perhaps TRBD1 (5 bases). Trimming stripped 4 bases from V and 6 bases from J, with 9 bases between. Germline CDR1 is SGHAT and CDR2 is FQNNGV. The length of the CDR3 is 12 residues. Written as DNA, the CDR3 is TGTGCCAGCAGCTGGAAAGGGGCTGAAGCTTTCTTT. It yields the protein CASSWKGAEAFF.

V usage is TRBV10-3 and J usage is TRBJ2-3, with 8 bases identical to TRBD2. V dropped 4 bases and J dropped 6; count of bases not matched to a gene: 6. The CDR3 sequence is 14 residues long. Germline CDR1 is ENHRY and CDR2 is SYGVKD. CDR3 nucleotide sequence: TGTGCCATCAGTGTTACTAGCGGAACGGATACGCAGTATTTT. Encoded protein: CAISVTSGTDTQYF.

This chain connects TRBV6-6 to TRBJ1-3; 7 nucleotides align to TRBD1. The ends lost 4 bases at V and 7 bases at J; junction bases unmatched: 7. This CDR3 has 14 amino acids. Per germline, CDR1 MNHNY and CDR2 SVGAGI (reference sequence). The CDR3 here is CASSLGDSRNTIYF. The CDR3 DNA reads as TGTGCCAGCAGTTTAGGGGACAGTCGGAACACCATATATTTT.

The J gene is TRBJ1-1, the V gene TRBV6-5, with TRBD1 identical over 7 bases. The germline gives CDR1 MNHEY, CDR2 SVGAGI. The CDR3 loop spans 16 amino acids. V lost 2 bases to trimming and J lost 3 bases; unmatched junction nucleotides: 9. The CDR3 DNA follows: TGTGCCAGCAGTTACCTGAGGGGGCGCGGGGACACTGAAGCTTTCTTT. Its translation: CASSYLRGRGDTEAFF.

V usage is TRBV7-9 and J usage is TRBJ1-1; 8 bases agree with TRBD1. This CDR3 is 17 amino acids long. CDR1 and CDR2 (germline): SEHNR, FQNEAQ (reference sequence). Unmatched junction bases numbered 10, after V lost 4 bases and J lost 0 bases. The CDR3 nucleotides read TGTGCCAGCAGCTCACGGGACAGGCTCCTGGTGAACACTGAAGCTTTCTTT. This encodes CASSSRDRLLVNTEAFF.

The chain joins TRBV5-5 to TRBJ2-4; 7 nucleotides line up with TRBD1. V lost 4 bases to trimming and J lost 0 bases; unmatched junction nucleotides: 10. The CDR3 has 17 amino acids. Germline assignment: CDR1 SGHKS and CDR2 YYEKEE (reference sequence). The CDR3 sequence: CASSRTGQELAKNIQYF. In DNA form, the CDR3 reads TGTGCCAGCAGCCGCACTGGACAGGAACTAGCCAAAAACATTCAGTACTTC.

The chain couples TRBV19 to TRBJ1-2; 11 bases align to TRBD1. Germline V gene sequence: CDR1 LNHDA, CDR2 SQIVND (reference sequence). The CDR3 length is 15 residues. V shed 4 bases and J 2 bases; nucleotides not matched to a gene: 3. The CDR3 spells CASSTRTGGNYGYTF. CDR3 DNA sequence: TGTGCCAGTAGTACTAGGACAGGGGGCAACTATGGCTACACCTTC.

V is TRBV18 and J is TRBJ1-1, with D maybe TRBD1 (5 bases). Trimming cost V 6 bases and J 8 bases, with 16 bases left between them. This CDR3 comprises 13 residues. The germline V gene encodes CDR1 KGHSH and CDR2 LQKENI. CDR3 residues: CASSGGAVREAFF. In DNA form, the CDR3 reads TGTGCCAGCTCGGGAGGGGCGGTTCGCGAAGCTTTCTTT.

The V gene is TRBV29-1, the J gene TRBJ2-6; 7 bases fit TRBD1. This CDR3 region has 14 residues. The germline V gene has CDR1 SQVTM and CDR2 ANQGSEA. With 7 bases clipped from V and 1 base from J, the junction kept 4 bases outside the gene matches. The CDR3 sequence: CSALDRSGANVLTF. The CDR3 DNA is TGCAGCGCCCTGGACAGGTCTGGGGCCAACGTCCTGACTTTC.

This chain links TRBV29-1 with TRBJ1-1; no clear D gene. Looked up from germline, CDR1 is SQVTM and CDR2 is ANQGSEA. V was cut by 4 bases and J by 0 bases, with 18 bases left in between. This CDR3 region has 16 residues. CDR3 protein: CSVGAGLGTLNTEAFF. In DNA form, the CDR3 reads TGCAGCGTTGGTGCGGGGTTGGGAACGTTGAACACTGAAGCTTTCTTT.

The rearrangement links TRBV7-8 to TRBJ2-1; 15 bases are shared with TRBD2. The trim removed 5 bases at V and 4 bases at J, leaving 6 bases unmatched. Germline V lookup: CDR1 SGHVS, CDR2 FQNEAQ. The CDR3 totals 17 residues. The CDR3 is CASSPGLAGGPYNEQFF. In DNA, the CDR3 is TGTGCCAGCAGCCCAGGACTAGCGGGGGGGCCATACAATGAGCAGTTCTTC.

The chain joins TRBV5-1 to TRBJ1-6; weak D call: TRBD1 (5 bases). The germline V and J ends were trimmed by 0 bases and 10 bases, with 14 bases remaining between them. Germline-derived CDR1 and CDR2 are SGHRS and YFSETQ. CDR3 length equals 15 residues. CDR3 loop: CASSLGQPRDSPLHF. The CDR3 nucleotides are TGCGCCAGCAGCTTGGGGCAGCCGCGGGACTCACCCCTCCACTTT.

The chain recombines TRBV5-5 with TRBJ2-7, with D maybe TRBD1 (6 bases). Trimming removed 2 bases at V and 12 bases at J, with 15 bases between. The germline CDR1 and CDR2 sequences are SGHKS and YYEKEE (reference sequence). The CDR3 loop spans 12 amino acids. The DNA for the CDR3 is TGTGCCAGCAGCTTTGGGTCGGCAGGGGCGTACTTC. Translating it yields CASSFGSAGAYF.

The chain uses TRBV6-1 and TRBJ2-5; 7 nucleotides match TRBD1. The CDR3 is 17 residues long. J gave up 2 bases and V 4 bases, and 13 bases lay outside the gene matches. CDR1 and CDR2 (germline): MNHNS, SASEGT. CDR3 amino acids: CASSGRQGLIIQETQYF. The CDR3 DNA sequence: TGTGCCAGCAGTGGACGACAGGGTTTGATTATTCAAGAGACCCAGTACTTC.

This chain connects TRBV5-5 to TRBJ1-2; D may be TRBD1 (6 bases). CDR3 size: 14 residues. CDR1 and CDR2 (germline): SGHKS, YYEKEE (reference sequence). V was trimmed by 4 bases and J by 4 bases, leaving 14 bases between them. CDR3 sequence reads: CASSLGQSLYGYTF. CDR3 bases: TGTGCCAGCAGCCTCGGACAGTCACTCTATGGCTACACCTTC.

The J gene is TRBJ2-3, the V gene TRBV19, with 9 bases that match TRBD1. Germline loops: CDR1 LNHDA, CDR2 SQIVND (reference sequence). The CDR3 length is 14 residues. The J segment lost 3 bases and the V segment lost 5 bases, leaving 3 bases of the junction unmatched. CDR3 region: CASSAQGATDTQYF. DNA for the CDR3: TGTGCCAGTAGTGCACAGGGGGCAACAGATACGCAGTATTTT.

The CDR3 reads CASTVPGQDSNQPQHF. The DNA of the CDR3 is TGTGCCAGTACCGTCCCAGGACAGGATAGCAATCAGCCCCAGCATTTT. The V gene is TRBV19, the J gene TRBJ1-5, with 7 bases aligning to TRBD1. V gave up 7 bases and J gave up 0 bases; unmatched junction bases: 9. The germline CDR1 and CDR2 sequences are LNHDA and SQIVND (reference sequence). There are 16 residues in the CDR3.

The chain uses TRBV7-6 and TRBJ1-6; TRBD1 matches at 7 bases. The J segment lost 7 bases and the V segment lost 2 bases, leaving 5 bases of the junction unmatched. The germline CDR1 and CDR2 sequences are SGHVS and FNYEAQ. The CDR3 loop spans 15 amino acids. This CDR3 is CASSLRQGNNSPLHF. In DNA form, the CDR3 reads TGTGCCAGCAGCTTACGACAGGGAAACAATTCACCCCTCCACTTT.

This chain connects TRBV2 to TRBJ1-5, with 8 bases fitting TRBD1. V shed 1 base and J 7 bases; nucleotides not matched to a gene: 6. This CDR3 is built from 15 residues. The V gene's germline CDR1 is SNHLY and CDR2 FYNNEI. The CDR3 protein is CASSEGVSGGQPQHF. Here the CDR3 DNA reads TGTGCCAGCAGTGAAGGAGTGTCAGGGGGCCAGCCCCAGCATTTT. Drawing the rest from reference TRBV2 and TRBJ1-5, the complete variable domain is EPEVTQTPSHQVTQMGQEVILRCVPISNHLYFYWYRQILGQKVEFLVSFYNNEISEKSEIFDDQFSVERPDGSNFTLKIRSTKLEDSAMYFCASSEGVSGGQPQHFGDGTRLSIL.